The clone carrying this T cell receptor beta chain has just a few counts. Germline CDR1 MDHEN, CDR2 SYDVKM. V was pared by 6 bases and J by 5 bases, with 13 bases between. The CDR3 length is 13 residues. This record comes from a study of T cell changes during pregnancy in multiple sclerosis. TCRdb keeps only in-frame clones here, not all; method: immunoSEQ multiplex PCR. The sample has approximately 52,000 clones; around 94% are singletons. The rearrangement uses TRBV28 and TRBJ1-1, with D perhaps matching TRBD1 (6 bases). The source is a female donor with multiple sclerosis, enrolled in a pregnancy study. The material was CD4+ T cells from peripheral blood mononuclear cells, obtained in the third trimester of pregnancy. CDR3 sequence (DNA): TGTGCCAGCAGAACAGGGCAAAGGACTGAAGCTTTCTTT. This sequence encodes CASRTGQRTEAFF.